This TCR beta chain was sequenced for a study of OX40 agonist ivuxolimab in advanced cancers. CDR1 and CDR2 from the germline V gene are MNHEY and SMNVEV (reference sequence). This CDR3 region has 16 residues. Trimming at V came to 1 base and at J to 9 bases, leaving 13 bases not matched to a gene. Clones were sequenced by immunoSEQ multiplex PCR, and TCRdb holds only the in-frame ones, with some missing. This sample carries roughly 30,000 clones, 75% to 90% of them seen once, and the ten largest clones take roughly 40%. Source: CD4+ or CD8+ T cells sorted from blood, taken in a trial of the OX40 agonist ivuxolimab. The rearrangement uses TRBV27 and TRBJ2-5; TRBD2 aligns across 8 bases. This clonotype was obtained from an adult with an advanced solid tumor such as melanoma, head and neck, liver or kidney cancer. The CDR3 loop is CASSLWGLGGATAQYF. Written as DNA, the CDR3 is TGTGCCAGCAGTTTATGGGGCCTCGGGGGGGCCACGGCCCAGTACTTC.